Sequencing of this T cell receptor beta chain was carried out in a study of blood T cell repertoires in COVID-19. The table came from immunoSEQ multiplex PCR; TCRdb's copy has only in-frame clones and leaves some out. The sample consists of around 400,000 clones, about 89% of them appearing once. CDR1 is SGHRS and CDR2 is YFSETQ in the germline V gene. There are 15 residues in the CDR3. V lost 4 bases and J lost 5; bases outside the gene matches: 7. The chain employs TRBV5-1 and TRBJ2-2, with 8 positions matching TRBD1. The sequence derives from a woman aged 60-75 years with COVID-19, enrolled during active disease. Source material: peripheral blood. The CDR3 nucleotides are TGCGCCAGCAGCATCGGACAGGGTATGACCGGGGAGCTGTTTTTT. Translated, it gives CASSIGQGMTGELFF.